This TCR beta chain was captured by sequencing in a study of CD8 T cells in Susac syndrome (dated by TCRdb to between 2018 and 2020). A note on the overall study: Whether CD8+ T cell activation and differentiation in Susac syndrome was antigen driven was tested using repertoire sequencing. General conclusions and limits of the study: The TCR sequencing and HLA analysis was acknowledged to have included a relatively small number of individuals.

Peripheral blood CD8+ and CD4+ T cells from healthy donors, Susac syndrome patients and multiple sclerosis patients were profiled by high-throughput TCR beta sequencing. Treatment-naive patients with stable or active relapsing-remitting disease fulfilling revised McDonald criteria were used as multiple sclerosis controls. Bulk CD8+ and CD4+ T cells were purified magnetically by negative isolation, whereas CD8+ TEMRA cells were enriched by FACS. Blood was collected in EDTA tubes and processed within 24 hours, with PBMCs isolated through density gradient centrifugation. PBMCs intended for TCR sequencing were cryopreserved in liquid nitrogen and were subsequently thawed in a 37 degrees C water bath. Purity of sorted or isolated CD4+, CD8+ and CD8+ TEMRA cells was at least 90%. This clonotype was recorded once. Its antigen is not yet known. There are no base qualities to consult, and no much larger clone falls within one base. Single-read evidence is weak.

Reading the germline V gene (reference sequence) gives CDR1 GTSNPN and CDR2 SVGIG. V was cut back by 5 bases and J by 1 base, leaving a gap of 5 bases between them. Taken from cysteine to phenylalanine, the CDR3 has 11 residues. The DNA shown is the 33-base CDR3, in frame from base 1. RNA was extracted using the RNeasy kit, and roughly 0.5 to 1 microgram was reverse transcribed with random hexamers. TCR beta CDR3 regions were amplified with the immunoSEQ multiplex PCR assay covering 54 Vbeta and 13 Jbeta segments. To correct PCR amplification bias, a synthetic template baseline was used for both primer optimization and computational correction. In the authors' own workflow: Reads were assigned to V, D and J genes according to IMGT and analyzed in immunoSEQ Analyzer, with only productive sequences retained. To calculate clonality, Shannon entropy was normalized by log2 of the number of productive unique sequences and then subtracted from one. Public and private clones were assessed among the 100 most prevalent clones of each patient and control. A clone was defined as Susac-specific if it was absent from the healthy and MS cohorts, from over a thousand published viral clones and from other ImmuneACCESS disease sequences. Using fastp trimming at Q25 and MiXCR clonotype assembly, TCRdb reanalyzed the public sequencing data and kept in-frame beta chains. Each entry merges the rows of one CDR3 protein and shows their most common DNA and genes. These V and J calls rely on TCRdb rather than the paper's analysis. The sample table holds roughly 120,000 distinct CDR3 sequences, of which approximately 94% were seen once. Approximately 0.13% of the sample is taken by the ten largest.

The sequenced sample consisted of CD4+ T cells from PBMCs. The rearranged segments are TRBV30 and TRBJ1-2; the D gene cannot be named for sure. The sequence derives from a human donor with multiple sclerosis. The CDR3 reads CAWSDNYGYTF. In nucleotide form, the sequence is TGTGCCTGGTCAGATAACTATGGCTACACCTTC.